This TCR beta chain was sequenced during a study of blood T cell repertoires in COVID-19. Study overall: Italy, Spain and the United States were the sources of the convalescent and acute COVID-19 samples. The analysed material was cDNA or gDNA that came from T cells, B-cell-depleted T cells, or PBMCs.

The CDR3 length is 14 residues. Germline V CDR1 and CDR2: SGHRS, YFSETQ. V was shortened by 0 bases and J by 2 bases, with 8 bases between the two germline ends. Authors' analysis steps: Amplification of reference gene primers provided the estimated nucleated cell counts. Assay used: immunoSEQ multiplex PCR; TCRdb lists only in-frame clones, some missing. The V and J calls and the clone size are those of that table, but D and trimming were determined from the DNA. The sample carries hundreds of thousands of clones, 86% recorded once. The sequence came from a woman aged 45-59 years with acute or convalescent COVID-19. The V and J genes are TRBV5-1 and TRBJ1-2; TRBD1 might be the D (5 bases). Material: peripheral blood. CDR3 region: CASSLVGHNYGYTF. CDR3 DNA: TGCGCCAGCAGCTTGGTCGGACACAACTATGGCTACACCTTC.